The sequence of this TCR beta chain was determined in a study of T-cell memory formation after mild COVID-19. Study overall: Largely donor-specific TCR clusters were found.

Worth noting for this clonotype: The target antigen is unknown.

MiXCR, run by TCRdb on the 5' RACE reads, gives a single entry per CDR3 protein. This table has roughly 620,000 distinct CDR3 sequences, more than 15% appearing once. Notes on the study in general: Cross-reactive memory apparently joined, as some responding clones appeared in pre-infection memory. Among clones contracting day 15 to 85, CD4/CD8 was balanced, whereas later expanders leaned CD4+. Contracting CD8+ clones were enriched in EMRA, CD4+ mainly in CM and EM.

The CDR3 runs to 16 residues. The germline V and J ends were trimmed by 5 bases and 3 bases, with 17 bases remaining between them. Per germline, CDR1 SGHRS and CDR2 YFSETQ. This chain links TRBV5-1 with TRBJ2-2, with D uncertain. Sample: PBMCs or a T cell subset sorted from them (not recorded which). This receptor was obtained from an adult woman who had mild COVID-19 (a few samples of this study predate the infection). Cell type and time point are not known. CDR3 sequence reads: CASSFPGSVDTGELFF. CDR3 coding DNA: TGCGCCAGCAGTTTTCCCGGATCCGTGGACACCGGGGAGCTGTTTTTT.